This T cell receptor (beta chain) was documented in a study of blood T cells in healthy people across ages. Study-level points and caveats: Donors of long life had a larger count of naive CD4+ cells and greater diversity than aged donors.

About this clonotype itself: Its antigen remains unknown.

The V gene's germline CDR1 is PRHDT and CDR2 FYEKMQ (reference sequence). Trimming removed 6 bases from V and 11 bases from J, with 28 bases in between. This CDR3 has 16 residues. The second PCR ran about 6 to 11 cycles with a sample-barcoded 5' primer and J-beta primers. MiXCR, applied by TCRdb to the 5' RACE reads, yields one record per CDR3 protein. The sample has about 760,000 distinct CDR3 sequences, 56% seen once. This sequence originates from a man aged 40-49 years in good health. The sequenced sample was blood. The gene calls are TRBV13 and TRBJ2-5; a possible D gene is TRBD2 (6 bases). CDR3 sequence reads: CASSLPGGTPTGEQYF. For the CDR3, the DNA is TGTGCCAGCAGTCTCCCCGGCGGGACTCCAACCGGTGAGCAGTACTTC.